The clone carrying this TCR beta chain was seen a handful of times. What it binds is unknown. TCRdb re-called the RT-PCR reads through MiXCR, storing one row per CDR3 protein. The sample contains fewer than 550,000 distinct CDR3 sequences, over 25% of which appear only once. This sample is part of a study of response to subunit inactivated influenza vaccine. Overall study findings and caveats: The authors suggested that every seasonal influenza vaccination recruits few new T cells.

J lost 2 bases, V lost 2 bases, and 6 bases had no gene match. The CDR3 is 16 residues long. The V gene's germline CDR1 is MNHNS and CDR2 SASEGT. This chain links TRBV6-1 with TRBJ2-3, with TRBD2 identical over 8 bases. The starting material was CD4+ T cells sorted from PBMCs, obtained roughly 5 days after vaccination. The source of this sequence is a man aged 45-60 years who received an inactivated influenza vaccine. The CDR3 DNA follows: TGTGCCAGCAGTGAATTACGGGGGGGGCACACAGATACGCAGTATTTT. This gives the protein CASSELRGGHTDTQYF.